The rows below give T cell receptor beta chains drawn from one sample of a study of Ad26.COV2.S vaccination and SARS-CoV-2 variants. Clones were read by immunoSEQ multiplex PCR, and TCRdb kept only the in-frame ones, dropping some. The sample lists about 680,000 clones, roughly nine tenths seen once, with 1.5% in the top ten. Sequenced here: peripheral blood, sampled in a trial of Ad26.COV2.S vaccine versus placebo. The receptor set was obtained from a person aged 18 to 59 who received the Ad26.COV2.S COVID-19 vaccine or a placebo. Each CDR3 is given with its conserved first and last residue. A D gene is named only where the DNA matches it firmly. For some rows the clone size is stated as once, few or many, or as a class when expanded; others skip it.

CASSLYRVPGNTIYF TGTGCCAGCTCCCTATACCGAGTCCCCGGGAACACCATATATTTT . . TRBJ1-3 TRBV18
CASSAGTTPYQPQHF TGTGCCAGCAGTGCCGGGACAACACCTTATCAGCCCCAGCATTTT once . TRBJ1-5 TRBV2
CASTLDSLYGYTF TGTGCCAGCACCTTAGACAGCCTCTATGGCTACACCTTC . . TRBJ1-2 TRBV5-4
CASPLVRGTGANVLTF TGTGCCAGCCCCTTAGTAAGGGGTACTGGGGCCAACGTCCTGACTTTC . . TRBJ2-6 TRBV7-2
CASSSPGWNSPLHF TGTGCCAGCAGTTCCCCAGGGTGGAATTCACCCCTCCACTTT few . TRBJ1-6 TRBV6-2/TRBV6-3
CASSYGGLAEEQYF TGTGCCAGCAGTTACGGGGGACTAGCGGAGGAGCAGTACTTC . TRBD2 TRBJ2-7 TRBV6-2/TRBV6-3
CASSWDRGYEQYF TGTGCCAGTAGCTGGGACAGGGGCTACGAGCAGTACTTC . TRBD1 TRBJ2-7 TRBV19
CSVQQGPGANVLTF TGCAGCGTTCAACAGGGCCCTGGGGCCAACGTCCTGACTTTC . . TRBJ2-6 TRBV29-1
CASSQEWNRLFYNEQFF TGCGCCAGCAGCCAAGAATGGAACAGGCTTTTTTACAATGAGCAGTTCTTC . . TRBJ2-1 TRBV4-1
CASSSRDTGYNEQFF TGTGCCAGCAGCTCGAGGGACACGGGCTACAATGAGCAGTTCTTC . . TRBJ2-1 TRBV5-6
CASSLYGGPGELFF TGTGCCAGCAGCTTATATGGGGGACCCGGGGAGCTGTTTTTT . . TRBJ2-2 TRBV7-2
CASSQEGGLAGDYEQFF TGTGCCAGCAGCCAAGAGGGGGGACTAGCGGGAGACTATGAGCAGTTCTTC few TRBD2 TRBJ2-1 TRBV3-1/TRBV3-2
CASSISDRVGYGYTF TGTGCCAGTAGTATTTCGGACAGGGTGGGGTATGGCTACACCTTC . TRBD1 TRBJ1-2 TRBV19
CASSLVYPTPSTDTQYF TGTGCCAGCAGTTTAGTCTACCCCACCCCTAGCACAGATACGCAGTATTTT . . TRBJ2-3 TRBV27
CASRPGAGNNSPLHF TGCGCCAGCAGACCTGGGGCAGGAAATAATTCACCCCTCCACTTT . . TRBJ1-6 TRBV5-1
CASRLGQSSYEQYF TGCGCCAGCCGACTGGGACAGAGCTCCTACGAGCAGTACTTC . TRBD1 TRBJ2-7 TRBV10-2
CASSLNPGPDTQYF TGTGCCAGCAGCTTAAATCCGGGGCCAGATACGCAGTATTTT . . TRBJ2-3 TRBV7-9
CASSPWRAGQVELFF TGTGCCAGCAGTCCTTGGCGGGCAGGGCAAGTGGAGCTGTTTTTT . . TRBJ2-2 TRBV2
CASSQAWEGSYEQYF TGTGCCAGCAGCCAAGCTTGGGAGGGGTCCTACGAGCAGTACTTC many TRBD2 TRBJ2-7 TRBV4-2
CASSLAEAFF TGTGCCAGCAGCTTGGCCGAAGCTTTCTTT . . TRBJ1-1 TRBV7-9
CASSYSLGETQYF TGTGCCAGCAGTTACTCGCTGGGGGAGACCCAGTACTTC . . TRBJ2-5 TRBV6-6
CAISEQATEAFF TGTGCCATCAGTGAGCAGGCCACTGAAGCTTTCTTT . . TRBJ1-1 TRBV10-3
CASSLVGGELFF TGTGCCAGCAGTTTAGTAGGCGGGGAGCTGTTTTTT . . TRBJ2-2 TRBV12-3/TRBV12-4
CASSYERDPGNEQYF TGTGCCAGCAGCTACGAGCGGGATCCGGGCAACGAGCAGTACTTC . TRBD2 TRBJ2-7 TRBV7-6
CASSLAGGGPSRNEQFF TGTGCCAGCAGCTTGGCCGGGGGGGGCCCCTCTCGAAATGAGCAGTTCTTC . TRBD2 TRBJ2-1 TRBV5-5
CASSEWGREAFF TGTGCCAGCAGTGAATGGGGCAGGGAAGCTTTCTTT . . TRBJ1-1 TRBV25-1
CSARGPKEAFF TGCAGTGCTAGAGGTCCTAAAGAAGCTTTCTTT . . TRBJ1-1 TRBV20-1
CASSLGDRGGGELFF TGTGCCAGCAGCTTAGGAGACAGGGGAGGTGGGGAGCTGTTTTTT . TRBD1 TRBJ2-2 TRBV7-2
CASSAVPAGGPGPYEQYF TGCGCCAGCAGCGCAGTTCCAGCGGGAGGGCCGGGGCCCTACGAGCAGTACTTC . TRBD2 TRBJ2-7 TRBV5-1
CASSIVWGLSYEQYF TGTGCCAGTAGTATAGTTTGGGGTTTGTCCTACGAGCAGTACTTC . . TRBJ2-7 TRBV19
CASSLGQAYGYTF TGTGCCAGCAGTCTCGGACAGGCCTATGGCTACACCTTC . TRBD1 TRBJ1-2 TRBV12-3/TRBV12-4
CASSAAYSGTSKDTQYF TGTGCCAGCAGTGCCGCTTACTCCGGGACTAGTAAAGATACGCAGTATTTT once TRBD2 TRBJ2-3 TRBV6-1
CASRPIAGLRAHEQFF TGTGCCAGTAGACCGATAGCGGGGTTAAGGGCTCATGAGCAGTTCTTC . TRBD2 TRBJ2-1 TRBV19
CASSQGGIQGHIREQYF TGTGCCAGCAGCCAAGGGGGAATACAGGGGCACATACGCGAGCAGTACTTC . TRBD1 TRBJ2-7 TRBV3-1/TRBV3-2
CASLGTGGSYEQYF TGTGCCAGCTTAGGGACAGGCGGCTCCTACGAGCAGTACTTC . TRBD1 TRBJ2-7 TRBV2
CATSRSGLAAYNEQFF TGTGCCACCAGCAGGAGCGGACTAGCGGCATACAATGAGCAGTTCTTC . TRBD2 TRBJ2-1 TRBV15
CASSYRLAGGPKDTQYF TGTGCCAGCAGTTACCGGCTAGCGGGGGGGCCTAAAGATACGCAGTATTTT . TRBD2 TRBJ2-3 TRBV6-2/TRBV6-3
CSASTGGLGNTIYF TGCAGCGCCTCGACAGGGGGCCTTGGAAACACCATATATTTT . TRBD1 TRBJ1-3 TRBV29-1
CASSYSGGGDNSPLHF TGTGCCAGCAGTTACTCGGGGGGAGGGGATAATTCACCCCTCCACTTT . . TRBJ1-6 TRBV6-6
CASSYSTGGSNQPQHF TGTGCCAGCAGTTATTCGACAGGGGGTAGCAATCAGCCCCAGCATTTT . TRBD1 TRBJ1-5 TRBV6-2/TRBV6-3